These 25 T cell receptor beta chains were all obtained from the same sample, sequenced in a study of blood T cell repertoires in COVID-19. The assay was immunoSEQ multiplex PCR, and TCRdb's table has in-frame clones only and misses some. The sample carries 250,000 to 350,000 clones, roughly 89% recorded once. Sequences were obtained from PBMCs or T cells enriched from blood (not recorded which). The receptors originated from a woman under 30 with acute COVID-19.

V and J are TRBV4-2 and TRBJ2-7; 7 nucleotides align to TRBD2. The CDR3 extends over 16 amino acids. The V gene end was trimmed by 0 bases and the J gene end by 4 bases; junction bases not matched to a gene: 9. Germline V gives CDR1 LGHNA, CDR2 YNFKEQ. CDR3 sequence reads: CASSQDPGLVAYEQYF. CDR3 DNA: TGTGCCAGCAGCCAAGATCCTGGACTAGTTGCGTACGAGCAGTACTTC.

The J gene is TRBJ1-2, the V gene TRBV7-3, with 10 bases identical to TRBD1. The CDR3 is 15 amino acids. The V gene end was trimmed by 5 bases and the J gene end by 6 bases; junction bases not matched to a gene: 9. The germline gives CDR1 SGHTA, CDR2 FQGTGA. CDR3 DNA sequence: TGTGCCAGCAGCCAGGCGCCGGGACAGGGGCATGGCTACACCTTC. Protein: CASSQAPGQGHGYTF.

V gene TRBV7-2 combines with J gene TRBJ2-2, with D possibly being TRBD2 (6 bases). Germline V gene lookup returns CDR1 SGHTA and CDR2 FQGNSA. CDR3 length: 15 amino acids. The germline V and J ends were trimmed by 5 bases and 1 base, with 11 bases remaining between them. The CDR3 region has the DNA TGTGCCAGCAGCCCGGACTACTTGAACACCGGGGAGCTGTTTTTT. The encoded protein is CASSPDYLNTGELFF.

This chain connects TRBV5-5 to TRBJ2-7, with D hard to call. The CDR3 totals 16 residues. Germline V gene data show CDR1 as SGHKS and CDR2 as YYEKEE (reference sequence). Between the trimmed V and J ends, which lost 0 bases and 2 bases, there was a span of 15 bases. This CDR3 reads CASSLDPVGSTYEQYF. For the CDR3, the DNA is TGTGCCAGCAGCTTGGACCCAGTCGGGTCAACCTACGAGCAGTACTTC.

The chain combines TRBV7-2 with TRBJ1-5; D is ambiguous. The CDR3 length is 14 residues. CDR1 is SGHTA, CDR2 FQGNSA, per germline. Trimming shortened V by 5 bases and J by 9 bases, and 17 bases separated the two germline ends. The CDR3 DNA sequence: TGTGCCAGCAGCCCCGCGGGGATCGGGAGGCCCCAGCATTTT. Translated, it gives CASSPAGIGRPQHF.

The rearrangement uses TRBV2 and TRBJ2-3; 10 bases map to TRBD2. Losses at the gene ends were 3 bases for V and 1 base for J; bases not matched to a gene: 13. Germline V gives CDR1 SNHLY, CDR2 FYNNEI. The length of the CDR3 is 19 residues. The CDR3 DNA reads as TGTGCCAGCAGTGAGGAGGCTAGCGGGAGTCTTGGGGGCACAGATACGCAGTATTTT. It translates to CASSEEASGSLGGTDTQYF. The complete variable domain, with remaining parts taken from reference TRBV2 and TRBJ2-3, reads EPEVTQTPSHQVTQMGQEVILRCVPISNHLYFYWYRQILGQKVEFLVSFYNNEISEKSEIFDDQFSVERPDGSNFTLKIRSTKLEDSAMYFCASSEEASGSLGGTDTQYFGPGTRLTVL.

This chain connects TRBV7-9 to TRBJ1-2, with D hard to call. V was clipped by 1 base and J by 5 bases, with 8 bases between them. Per germline, CDR1 SEHNR and CDR2 FQNEAQ (reference sequence). The CDR3 extends over 13 amino acids. DNA of the CDR3: TGTGCCAGCAGCTTAGTAACAGAATATGGCTACACCTTC. Translating it yields CASSLVTEYGYTF.

The V call is TRBV6-5, the J call TRBJ2-7; D possibly corresponds to TRBD2 (6 bases). The CDR3 totals 13 residues. Deletions cut 6 bases from V and 4 bases from J, with 13 bases between. Looked up from germline, CDR1 is MNHEY and CDR2 is SVGAGI. The CDR3 is CASSRDFNYEQYF. The DNA for the CDR3 is TGTGCCAGCAGCAGGGACTTCAATTACGAGCAGTACTTC.

V is TRBV24-1 and J is TRBJ2-1, with 11 bases aligning to TRBD2. Germline V gene sequence: CDR1 KGHDR, CDR2 SFDVKD. V dropped 1 base and J dropped 8; count of bases not matched to a gene: 6. This CDR3 region has 16 residues. CDR3 loop: CATSDLTSGRSDEQFF. The CDR3 DNA reads TGTGCCACCAGTGATTTAACTAGCGGGAGATCCGATGAGCAGTTCTTC.

This sequence joins TRBV12-3 or TRBV12-4 and TRBJ2-7, with D possibly TRBD2 on 6 matching bases. The CDR3 totals 13 residues. V lost 5 bases and J 6 bases, leaving 14 bases between the germline ends. The DNA for the CDR3 is TGTGCCAGCAGTGGATCCCCGCGGGGCGAGCAGTACTTC. It yields the protein CASSGSPRGEQYF.

J is TRBJ1-2 and V is TRBV6-5; maybe TRBD1 (6 bases). The length of the CDR3 is 13 residues. V was pared by 5 bases and J by 2 bases, with 9 bases between. The germline V gene has CDR1 MNHEY and CDR2 SVGAGI. The CDR3 loop is CASSPQGNYGYTF. In DNA form, the CDR3 reads TGTGCCAGCAGTCCTCAGGGGAACTATGGCTACACCTTC.

V is TRBV18 and J is TRBJ1-5, with no clear D. The germline gives CDR1 KGHSH, CDR2 LQKENI. V was clipped by 4 bases and J by 9 bases, with 10 bases between them. This CDR3 has 12 amino acids. The CDR3 DNA follows: TGTGCCAGCTCACGGCCCCCTGGGCCCCAGCATTTT. Translating it yields CASSRPPGPQHF.

The V gene is TRBV4-1, the J gene TRBJ2-7; 9 bases are shared with TRBD2. The CDR3 has 13 amino acids. Per germline, CDR1 MGHRA and CDR2 YSYEKL. V was clipped by 3 bases and J by 5 bases; unmatched bases: 2. CDR3 DNA: TGCGCCAGCAGCCAGCGGGAGGGGAACGAGCAGTACTTC. Residues: CASSQREGNEQYF.

This rearrangement joins TRBV18 to TRBJ2-1, with D perhaps matching TRBD2 (6 bases). This CDR3 has 15 amino acids. The V gene's germline CDR1 is KGHSH and CDR2 LQKENI. Trimming took off 3 bases at V and 7 bases at J, with 16 bases between the two ends. The CDR3 coding sequence is TGTGCCAGCTCACCCCCCACTAGCCCGAGGAATGAGCAGTTCTTC. Translating gives CASSPPTSPRNEQFF.

About this clone itself: The sample holds other DNA sequences that translate to the same CDR3. The gene calls are TRBV5-1 and TRBJ2-7, with TRBD1 matching 10 bases. Losses at the gene ends were 0 bases for V and 4 bases for J; bases not matched to a gene: 1. Per the germline V gene, CDR1 is SGHRS and CDR2 is YFSETQ. This CDR3 contains 14 residues. CDR3 region: CASSLAGQGYEQYF. The CDR3 nucleotides read TGCGCCAGCAGCTTGGCGGGACAGGGGTACGAGCAGTACTTC.

The chain's CDR3 is CASSRTGGAGDNSPLHF. CDR3 DNA sequence: TGCGCCAGCAGCCGTACAGGGGGCGCGGGGGATAATTCACCCCTCCACTTT. J is TRBJ1-6 and V is TRBV5-1, with TRBD1 identical over 9 bases. Trimming removed 4 bases from V and 5 bases from J; junction bases left unmatched: 10. The germline V gene has CDR1 SGHRS and CDR2 YFSETQ. The CDR3 is made up of 17 amino acids.

This chain links TRBV14 with TRBJ2-7, with 9 positions matching TRBD2. V dropped 0 bases and J dropped 5; count of bases not matched to a gene: 17. This CDR3 is 19 amino acids long. Germline values: CDR1 SGHDN, CDR2 FVKESK. The CDR3 nucleotides are TGTGCCAGCAGCCAAGAAGAGGGAAGTAGCGGGAGATGGATGCACGAGCAGTACTTC. Its translation is CASSQEEGSSGRWMHEQYF.

The chain uses TRBV12-3 or TRBV12-4 and TRBJ1-2; tentative D call: TRBD1 (6 bases). The CDR3 is 11 residues long. V lost 6 bases to trimming and J lost 11 bases, with 13 bases between them. In DNA form, the CDR3 reads TGTGCCAGCAGGTACAGGGCCGGTTACACCTTC. As protein: CASRYRAGYTF.

This clone was detected only a few times. The chain is built from TRBV4-1 and TRBJ2-7, with D maybe TRBD2 (6 bases). CDR3 length: 15 residues. Looked up from germline, CDR1 is MGHRA and CDR2 is YSYEKL. Trimming left V 1 base short and J 2 bases short, with 12 bases between. CDR3 amino acids: CASSQGGAGTYEQYF. The CDR3 bases are TGCGCCAGCAGCCAAGGGGGAGCGGGTACCTACGAGCAGTACTTC.

This clone appeared a single time. CDR3 amino acids: CASSHAGTGWADTQYF. CDR3 nucleotide sequence: TGCGCCAGCAGCCACGCCGGGACAGGGTGGGCAGATACGCAGTATTTT. The chain has TRBV4-3 and TRBJ2-3, with 9 bases lining up with TRBD1. Per germline, CDR1 LGHNA and CDR2 YSLEER. V trimming: 3 bases; J trimming: 4 bases; junction bases outside the gene matches: 8. This CDR3 contains 16 residues.

To note about this clone: Additional DNA sequences in this sample encode the identical CDR3. The chain combines TRBV19 with TRBJ2-2, with D unclear. CDR3 size: 14 residues. The germline V gene has CDR1 LNHDA and CDR2 SQIVND (reference sequence). Trimming left V 6 bases short and J 1 base short, with 9 bases between. CDR3 loop: CASSLSGNTGELFF. For the CDR3, the DNA is TGTGCCAGTAGCCTGTCCGGGAACACCGGGGAGCTGTTTTTT.

The rearrangement uses TRBV27 and TRBJ1-2, with D tentatively TRBD1 (5 bases). The CDR3 runs to 15 residues. Trimming shortened V by 5 bases and J by 4 bases, and 17 bases separated the two germline ends. Germline CDR1 and CDR2: MNHEY and SMNVEV (reference sequence). The CDR3 sequence: CASSRSGGPLYGYTF. CDR3 DNA sequence: TGTGCCAGCAGTCGGTCGGGGGGACCCCTCTATGGCTACACCTTC.

The chain has TRBV6-6 and TRBJ2-7, with 8 bases aligning to TRBD2. The CDR3 is made up of 15 amino acids. Germline lookup yields CDR1 MNHNY and CDR2 SVGAGI (reference sequence). J lost 0 bases, V lost 5 bases, and 6 bases had no gene match. CDR3 loop: CASSTSGSGSYEQYF. CDR3 coding DNA: TGTGCCAGCAGTACGAGCGGGAGCGGCTCCTACGAGCAGTACTTC.

Written as DNA, the CDR3 is TGTGCCAGCAGCGGCGAGGGGACTAGCGTAAACAATGAGCAGTTCTTC. The encoded protein is CASSGEGTSVNNEQFF. This chain links TRBV5-6 with TRBJ2-1; 10 positions match TRBD2. This CDR3 comprises 16 residues. The V and J ends lost 4 bases and 5 bases, in that order; junction bases with no gene match: 9. Germline CDR1 SGHDT, CDR2 YYEEEE.

This clone came up many times. The chain employs TRBV3-1 (or the pseudogene TRBV3-2) and TRBJ1-1; D gene uncertain. Trimming stripped 0 bases from V and 5 bases from J, with 10 bases between. CDR1 and CDR2 (germline): LGHDT, YNNKEL (reference sequence). There are 14 residues in the CDR3. This chain's CDR3 is CASSQDRNSTEAFF. The CDR3 bases are TGTGCCAGCAGCCAAGATAGGAACAGTACTGAAGCTTTCTTT.